This entry describes one T cell receptor beta chain. Clones were sequenced by immunoSEQ multiplex PCR, and TCRdb holds only the in-frame ones, with some missing. The data hold about 66,000 clones, with 91% observed a single time. Germline CDR1 and CDR2: SNHLY and FYNNEI. Trimming shortened V by 8 bases and J by 2 bases, and 15 bases separated the two germline ends. The CDR3 is 15 residues long. This sample was included in a study of T cell changes during pregnancy in multiple sclerosis. J is TRBJ2-2 and V is TRBV2, with D perhaps matching TRBD1 (6 bases). Sequences were derived from CD8+ T cells from peripheral blood mononuclear cells, sampled before pregnancy. This sequence originates from a female donor with multiple sclerosis, enrolled in a pregnancy study. The DNA of the CDR3 is TGTGCCAGCGGATGGGACAATACTAACACCGGGGAGCTGTTTTTT. Its translation: CASGWDNTNTGELFF.